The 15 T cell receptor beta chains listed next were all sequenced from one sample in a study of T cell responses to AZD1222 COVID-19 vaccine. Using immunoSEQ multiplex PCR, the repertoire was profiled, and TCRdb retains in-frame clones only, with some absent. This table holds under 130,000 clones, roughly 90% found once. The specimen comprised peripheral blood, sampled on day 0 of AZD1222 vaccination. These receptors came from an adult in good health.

The CDR3 coding sequence is TGTGCCAGCACCTCGGACAGGGACTACGAGCAGTACTTC. Its translation: CASTSDRDYEQYF. The rearrangement links TRBV12-3 or TRBV12-4 to TRBJ2-7; the match to TRBD1 covers 8 bases. CDR3 size: 13 residues. After removal of 7 bases from V and 3 bases from J, the junction contained 5 bases not matched to a gene.

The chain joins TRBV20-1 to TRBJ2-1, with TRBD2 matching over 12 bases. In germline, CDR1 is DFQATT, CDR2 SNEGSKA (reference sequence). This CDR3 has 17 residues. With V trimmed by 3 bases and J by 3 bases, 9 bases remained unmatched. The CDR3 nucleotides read TGCAGTGCTAGTGACCCGCTGACTAGCGGGAGCTACAATGAGCAGTTCTTC. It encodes CSASDPLTSGSYNEQFF.

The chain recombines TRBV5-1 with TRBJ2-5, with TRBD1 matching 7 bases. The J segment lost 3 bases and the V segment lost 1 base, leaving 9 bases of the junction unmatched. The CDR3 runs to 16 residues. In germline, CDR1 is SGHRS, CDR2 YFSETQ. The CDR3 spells CASSLWGRGQEETQYF. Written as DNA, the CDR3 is TGCGCCAGCAGCTTGTGGGGGAGAGGACAGGAAGAGACCCAGTACTTC. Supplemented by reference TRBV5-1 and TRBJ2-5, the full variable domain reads KAGVTQTPRYLIKTRGQQVTLSCSPISGHRSVSWYQQTPGQGLQFLFEYFSETQRNKGNFPGRFSGRQFSNSRSEMNVSTLELGDSALYLCASSLWGRGQEETQYFGPGTRLLVL.

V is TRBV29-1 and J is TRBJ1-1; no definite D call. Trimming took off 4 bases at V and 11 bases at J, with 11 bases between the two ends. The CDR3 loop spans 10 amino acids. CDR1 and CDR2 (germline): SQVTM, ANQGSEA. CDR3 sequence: CSVVLIRAFF. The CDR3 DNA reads TGCAGCGTTGTCTTGATCAGGGCTTTCTTT.

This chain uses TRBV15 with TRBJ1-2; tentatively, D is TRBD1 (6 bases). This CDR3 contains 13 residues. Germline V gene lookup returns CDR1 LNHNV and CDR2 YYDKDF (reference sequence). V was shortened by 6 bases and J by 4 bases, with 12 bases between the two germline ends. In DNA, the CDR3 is TGTGCCACCAGGACAGGCAATAGCTATGGCTACACCTTC. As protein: CATRTGNSYGYTF. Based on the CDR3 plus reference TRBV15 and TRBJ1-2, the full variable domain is DAMVIQNPRYQVTQFGKPVTLSCSQTLNHNVMYWYQQKSSQAPKLLFHYYDKDFNNEADTPDNFQSRRPNTSFCFLDIRSPGLGDTAMYLCATRTGNSYGYTFGSGTRLTVV.

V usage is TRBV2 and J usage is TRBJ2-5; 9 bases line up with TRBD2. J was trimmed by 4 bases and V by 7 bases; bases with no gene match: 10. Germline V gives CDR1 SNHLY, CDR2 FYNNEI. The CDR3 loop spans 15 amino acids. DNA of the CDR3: TGTGCCAGCACCATGGGGCTAGCGGGGACAGAGACCCAGTACTTC. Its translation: CASTMGLAGTETQYF.

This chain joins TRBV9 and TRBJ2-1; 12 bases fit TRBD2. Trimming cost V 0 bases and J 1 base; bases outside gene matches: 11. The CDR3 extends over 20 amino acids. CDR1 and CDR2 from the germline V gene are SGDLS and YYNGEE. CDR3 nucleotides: TGTGCCAGCAGCGTAGGGCGACTAGCGGGAGATTCAGGGTCCTACAATGAGCAGTTCTTC. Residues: CASSVGRLAGDSGSYNEQFF. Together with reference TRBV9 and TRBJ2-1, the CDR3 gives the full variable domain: DSGVTQTPKHLITATGQRVTLRCSPRSGDLSVYWYQQSLDQGLQFLIQYYNGEERAKGNILERFSAQQFPDLHSELNLSSLELGDSALYFCASSVGRLAGDSGSYNEQFFGPGTRLTVL.

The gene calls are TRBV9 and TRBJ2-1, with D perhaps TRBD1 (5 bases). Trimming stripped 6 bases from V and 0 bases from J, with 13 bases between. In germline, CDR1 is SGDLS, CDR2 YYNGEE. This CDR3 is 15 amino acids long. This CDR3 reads CASNPNGASYNEQFF. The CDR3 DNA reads TGTGCCAGCAACCCCAATGGGGCCTCCTACAATGAGCAGTTCTTC. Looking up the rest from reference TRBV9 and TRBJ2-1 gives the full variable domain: DSGVTQTPKHLITATGQRVTLRCSPRSGDLSVYWYQQSLDQGLQFLIQYYNGEERAKGNILERFSAQQFPDLHSELNLSSLELGDSALYFCASNPNGASYNEQFFGPGTRLTVL.

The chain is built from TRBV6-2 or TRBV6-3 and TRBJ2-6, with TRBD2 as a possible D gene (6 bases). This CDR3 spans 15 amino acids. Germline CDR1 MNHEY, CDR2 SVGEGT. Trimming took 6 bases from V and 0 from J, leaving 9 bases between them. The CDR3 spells CASSSGSSGANVLTF. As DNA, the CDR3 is TGTGCCAGCAGCTCCGGGAGCTCTGGGGCCAACGTCCTGACTTTC.

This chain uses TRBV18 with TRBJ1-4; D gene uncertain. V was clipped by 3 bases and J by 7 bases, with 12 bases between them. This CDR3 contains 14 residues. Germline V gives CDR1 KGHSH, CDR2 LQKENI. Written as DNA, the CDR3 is TGTGCCAGCTCACCCGGATTAGAGGGTGAAAAACTGTTTTTT. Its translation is CASSPGLEGEKLFF.

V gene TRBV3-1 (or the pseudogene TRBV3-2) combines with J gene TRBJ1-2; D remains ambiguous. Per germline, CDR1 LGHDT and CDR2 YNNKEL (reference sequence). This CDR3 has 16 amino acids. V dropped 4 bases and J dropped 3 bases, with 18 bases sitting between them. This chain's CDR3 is CASSLSGYTQYYGYTF. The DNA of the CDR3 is TGTGCCAGCAGCCTCTCAGGATATACCCAATACTATGGCTACACCTTC.

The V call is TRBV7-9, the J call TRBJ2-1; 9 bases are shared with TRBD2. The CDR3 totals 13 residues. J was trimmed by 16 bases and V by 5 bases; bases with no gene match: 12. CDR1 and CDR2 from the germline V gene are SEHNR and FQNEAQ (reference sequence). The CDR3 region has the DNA TGTGCCAGCAGCGGGGAGCGGGAGGCATTTTCCTTCTTC. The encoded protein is CASSGEREAFSFF.

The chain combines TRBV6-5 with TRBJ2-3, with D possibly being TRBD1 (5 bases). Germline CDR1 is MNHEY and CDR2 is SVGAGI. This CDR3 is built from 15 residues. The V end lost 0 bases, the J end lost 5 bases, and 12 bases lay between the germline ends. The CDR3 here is CASSYSHSGQDTQYF. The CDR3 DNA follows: TGTGCCAGCAGTTACTCTCACTCAGGGCAAGATACGCAGTATTTT.

The CDR3 DNA follows: TGTGCCAGCAGCCCTAATCCCCAGCCGGGTGGCTACACCTTC. Its translation is CASSPNPQPGGYTF. This sequence joins TRBV9 and TRBJ1-2; D gene unclear. The CDR3 runs 14 residues. Germline values: CDR1 SGDLS, CDR2 YYNGEE. The germline V and J ends were trimmed by 4 bases and 7 bases, with 17 bases remaining between them.

CDR3 DNA sequence: TGCGCCAGCAGCTTAACCAGCCCCACAGATACGCAGTATTTT. This gives the protein CASSLTSPTDTQYF. The gene calls are TRBV5-1 and TRBJ2-3; D gene unclear. This CDR3 region has 14 residues. Deletions cut 2 bases from V and 2 bases from J, with 9 bases between. Germline assignment: CDR1 SGHRS and CDR2 YFSETQ.